This entry lists 27 T cell receptor beta chains sequenced from one sample in a study of cytomegalovirus exposure and HLA in healthy donors. With 60 Vbeta and 13 Jbeta primers, the PCR was carried out. Libraries were prepared by immunoSEQ multiplex PCR; TCRdb keeps only in-frame clonotypes and omits some of them. The sample records 150,000 to 170,000 clones, approximately 75% being singletons. What was sequenced was PBMCs. All receptors come from a man between 18 and 29 years old in good health and CMV-seronegative.

This clone has just a few counts. CDR3 sequence (DNA): TGTGCCAGCAGACTCGCGAGCTCTGGAAACACCATATATTTT. Translated: CASRLASSGNTIYF. This chain joins TRBV28 and TRBJ1-3; D gene ambiguous. The V gene's germline CDR1 is MDHEN and CDR2 SYDVKM. Trimming pared 6 bases from V and 0 bases from J, leaving 9 bases between. This CDR3 has 14 amino acids. The whole variable domain, remainder taken from reference TRBV28 and TRBJ1-3, is DVKVTQSSRYLVKRTGEKVFLECVQDMDHENMFWYRQDPGLGLRLIYFSYDVKMKEKGDIPEGYSVSREKKERFSLILESASTNQTSMYLCASRLASSGNTIYFGEGSWLTVV.

This clone was picked up a small number of times. The chain joins TRBV15 to TRBJ1-5; D is perhaps TRBD1 (6 bases). The CDR3 extends over 17 amino acids. Germline V gives CDR1 LNHNV, CDR2 YYDKDF (reference sequence). Trimming took 0 bases from V and 0 from J, leaving 12 bases between them. The CDR3: CATSRDWTDYSNQPQHF. CDR3 DNA: TGTGCCACCAGCAGAGACTGGACAGATTATAGCAATCAGCCCCAGCATTTT.

The rearrangement links TRBV2 to TRBJ2-2; no clear D gene. The CDR3 loop spans 13 amino acids. Germline values: CDR1 SNHLY, CDR2 FYNNEI. Trimming left V 7 bases short and J 2 bases short, with 8 bases between. Here the CDR3 reads CASILRNTGELFF. In DNA, the CDR3 is TGTGCCAGCATACTGCGAAACACCGGGGAGCTGTTTTTT.

This chain connects TRBV5-1 to TRBJ1-6, with D hard to call. The V gene lost 0 bases and the J gene lost 9 bases, with 13 bases spanning the gap. CDR3 length: 15 residues. Per germline, CDR1 SGHRS and CDR2 YFSETQ. DNA of the CDR3: TGCGCCAGCAGCTTGGAGGGAGGGCCAGGTTCACCCCTCCACTTT. Translated, it gives CASSLEGGPGSPLHF.

This clone has just a few counts. The genes are TRBV5-4 and TRBJ2-2, with D possibly matching TRBD2 (5 bases). The CDR3 length is 15 residues. The V gene lost 4 bases and the J gene lost 6 bases, with 16 bases spanning the gap. Per germline, CDR1 SGHNT and CDR2 YYREEE (reference sequence). In DNA, the CDR3 is TGTGCCAGCAGCCCGGGATTTTGGTCCGCCGGGGAGCTGTTTTTT. It yields the protein CASSPGFWSAGELFF.

This clone was counted between two and nine times. The V call is TRBV7-2, the J call TRBJ2-4; D ambiguous. The germline V and J ends were trimmed by 5 bases and 0 bases, with 14 bases remaining between them. The CDR3 has 16 residues. The germline CDR1 and CDR2 sequences are SGHTA and FQGNSA. The DNA for the CDR3 is TGTGCCAGCAGCCAAGAACAGCTAATAGCCAAAAACATTCAGTACTTC. It yields the protein CASSQEQLIAKNIQYF.

The CDR3 is CASSLGPSDAGGYTEAFF. The CDR3 bases are TGCGCCAGCAGCTTGGGCCCGTCCGACGCGGGGGGTTACACTGAAGCTTTCTTT. This rearrangement joins TRBV5-1 to TRBJ1-1, with D possibly matching TRBD1 (5 bases). The CDR3 loop spans 18 amino acids. Germline-derived CDR1 and CDR2 are SGHRS and YFSETQ. V gave up 0 bases and J gave up 3 bases, with 21 bases separating them.

This clone was recorded a few times. The CDR3 loop is CASSGTGGHQPQHF. In DNA form, the CDR3 reads TGTGCCAGCAGTGGAACCGGGGGTCATCAGCCCCAGCATTTT. The chain has TRBV6-5 and TRBJ1-5; tentative D call: TRBD1 (5 bases). This CDR3 region has 14 residues. Germline V lookup: CDR1 MNHEY, CDR2 SVGAGI. The V end lost 5 bases, the J end lost 5 bases, and 13 bases lay between the germline ends.

This clone was seen a few times. The gene calls are TRBV28 and TRBJ2-2; 10 bases match TRBD1. This CDR3 contains 16 residues. The V gene end was trimmed by 4 bases and the J gene end by 6 bases; junction bases not matched to a gene: 8. The germline V gene has CDR1 MDHEN and CDR2 SYDVKM. Here the CDR3 DNA reads TGTGCCAGCAGTTCAGCCGGGACAGGGGAGTCCGGGGAGCTGTTTTTT. Encoded protein: CASSSAGTGESGELFF.

The chain combines TRBV15 with TRBJ2-7, with D unclear. The CDR3 has 17 amino acids. CDR1 and CDR2 from the germline V gene are LNHNV and YYDKDF (reference sequence). The V end was cut by 0 bases, the J end by 0 bases, with 15 bases between. The CDR3 DNA reads as TGTGCCACCAGCAGAGAGATCGAGGCACCCAGCTCCTACGAGCAGTACTTC. This gives the protein CATSREIEAPSSYEQYF.

CDR3 amino acids: CASSFGDTDGGETQYF. Here the CDR3 DNA reads TGTGCCAGCAGCTTTGGGGATACGGACGGGGGAGAGACCCAGTACTTC. The gene calls are TRBV7-8 and TRBJ2-5; possibly TRBD2 for D (6 bases). The CDR3 has 16 amino acids. Germline CDR1 SGHVS, CDR2 FQNEAQ. V lost 3 bases to trimming and J lost 4 bases, with 18 bases between them.

Comments on this clone: An end of the junction differs from the germline gene, which may be a read error. Other DNA sequences of this sample code for an identical CDR3. The CDR3 DNA reads TGTGCCAGCAGCCCCGGACTAGCGGATGCAGATACGCAGTATTTC. Its protein product is CASSPGLADADTQYF. The chain is built from TRBV4-2 and TRBJ2-3, with 10 nucleotides matching TRBD2. Germline loops: CDR1 LGHNA, CDR2 YNFKEQ. This CDR3 is 15 amino acids long.

This chain links TRBV5-1 with TRBJ2-7; 8 nucleotides align to TRBD1. Trimming at V came to 5 bases and at J to 2 bases, leaving 9 bases not matched to a gene. The germline gives CDR1 SGHRS, CDR2 YFSETQ. CDR3 length equals 15 residues. CDR3 amino acids: CASRPGQGGTYEQYF. The CDR3 DNA is TGCGCCAGCAGGCCCGGACAGGGAGGAACCTACGAGCAGTACTTC.

The rearrangement joins TRBV2 to TRBJ2-5; perhaps TRBD2 as D (7 bases). Trimming took off 5 bases at V and 4 bases at J, with 17 bases between the two ends. CDR1 SNHLY and CDR2 FYNNEI come from the germline V gene. CDR3 length: 15 amino acids. The CDR3 region has the DNA TGTGCCAGCAGTTTGTCGTGGGGGGGGCCAGAGACCCAGTACTTC. Protein sequence: CASSLSWGGPETQYF. Combining the CDR3 with reference TRBV2 and TRBJ2-5 gives the whole variable domain EPEVTQTPSHQVTQMGQEVILRCVPISNHLYFYWYRQILGQKVEFLVSFYNNEISEKSEIFDDQFSVERPDGSNFTLKIRSTKLEDSAMYFCASSLSWGGPETQYFGPGTRLLVL.

The CDR3 protein is CSRQLMNIQYF. The CDR3 bases are TGCAGCCGACAGCTAATGAACATTCAGTACTTC. This chain uses TRBV20-1 with TRBJ2-4; D is perhaps TRBD1 (5 bases). The CDR3 has 11 residues. CDR1 is DFQATT and CDR2 is SNEGSKA in the germline V gene (reference sequence).

The V and J genes are TRBV18 and TRBJ2-7; D unclear. Trimming cost V 5 bases and J 3 bases, with 14 bases left between them. The CDR3 is 14 residues long. The germline V gene has CDR1 KGHSH and CDR2 LQKENI. CDR3 sequence (DNA): TGTGCCAGCTCATCGACGCCCTCAGGCTACGAGCAGTACTTC. This sequence encodes CASSSTPSGYEQYF.

J is TRBJ2-3 and V is TRBV5-4; weak D call: TRBD2 (5 bases). V lost 4 bases, J lost 2 bases, and 14 bases lay in between. The CDR3 runs to 15 residues. Germline assignment: CDR1 SGHNT and CDR2 YYREEE (reference sequence). The CDR3 loop reads CASSPRRTYTDTQYF. DNA for the CDR3: TGTGCCAGCAGCCCTCGGAGGACTTACACAGATACGCAGTATTTT.

The gene calls are TRBV4-1 and TRBJ1-1, with D possibly matching TRBD1 (6 bases). The CDR3 totals 13 residues. CDR1 and CDR2 from the germline V gene are MGHRA and YSYEKL. V was shortened by 8 bases and J by 5 bases, with 15 bases between the two germline ends. This CDR3 is CASYDLGGTEAFF. The CDR3 DNA reads as TGCGCCAGCTACGACCTAGGGGGAACTGAAGCTTTCTTT.

This chain joins TRBV6-5 and TRBJ2-7, with 9 bases aligning to TRBD1. The germline V gene has CDR1 MNHEY and CDR2 SVGAGI. Trimming removed 5 bases from V and 5 bases from J; junction bases left unmatched: 10. This CDR3 contains 15 residues. The chain's CDR3 is CASSTLRDRVHEQYF. The CDR3 nucleotides are TGTGCCAGCAGTACCCTCCGGGACAGGGTCCACGAGCAGTACTTC.

Notes on this clone: Distinct nucleotide sequences in the sample also encode this CDR3. V is TRBV5-1 and J is TRBJ2-1, with 7 bases identical to TRBD2. CDR1 and CDR2 from the germline V gene are SGHRS and YFSETQ. Unmatched junction bases numbered 2, after V lost 0 bases and J lost 2 bases. There are 15 residues in the CDR3. CDR3 protein: CASSLAGGTYNEQFF. The CDR3 DNA reads as TGCGCCAGCAGCTTGGCCGGGGGGACCTACAATGAGCAGTTCTTC. Full variable domain (outside the CDR3, taken from reference TRBV5-1 and TRBJ2-1): KAGVTQTPRYLIKTRGQQVTLSCSPISGHRSVSWYQQTPGQGLQFLFEYFSETQRNKGNFPGRFSGRQFSNSRSEMNVSTLELGDSALYLCASSLAGGTYNEQFFGPGTRLTVL.

The chain carries TRBV10-1 and TRBJ1-6; D unresolved. V lost 4 bases and J 3 bases, leaving 7 bases between the germline ends. The CDR3 runs 14 residues. The germline V gene has CDR1 WNHNN and CDR2 SYGVQD (reference sequence). The DNA of the CDR3 is TGCGCCAGCAGTGGCGGATTCTATAATTCACCCCTCCACTTT. It codes for CASSGGFYNSPLHF.

The chain has TRBV28 and TRBJ1-3; TRBD1 matches 7 bases. Per germline, CDR1 MDHEN and CDR2 SYDVKM. Trimming at V came to 3 bases and at J to 2 bases, leaving 7 bases not matched to a gene. There are 16 residues in the CDR3. CDR3 bases: TGTGCCAGCAGTTTTCCCCTAGGGGGCGCTGGAAACACCATATATTTT. As protein: CASSFPLGGAGNTIYF.

This sequence joins TRBV5-1 and TRBJ2-2; 11 bases are shared with TRBD2. V trimming: 0 bases; J trimming: 1 base; junction bases outside the gene matches: 2. The length of the CDR3 is 17 residues. Germline V lookup: CDR1 SGHRS, CDR2 YFSETQ. This CDR3 reads CASSLDLAGGNTGELFF. In nucleotides, the CDR3 is TGCGCCAGCAGCTTGGATCTAGCGGGGGGGAACACCGGGGAGCTGTTTTTT.

Remarks on this clone: The junction differs from germline at one of its ends, possibly a read error. This chain uses TRBV2 with TRBJ1-1; 7 bases agree with TRBD1. Germline lookup yields CDR1 SNHLY and CDR2 FYNNEI. The length of the CDR3 is 15 residues. CDR3 amino acids: CASSDDRVLATEALF. CDR3 coding DNA: TGTGCCAGCAGTGACGACAGGGTACTCGCCACTGAAGCTCTCTTT.

V gene TRBV19 combines with J gene TRBJ2-7, with 7 bases that match TRBD2. The CDR3 runs 16 residues. V lost 3 bases and J lost 4; bases outside the gene matches: 12. CDR1 and CDR2 from the germline V gene are LNHDA and SQIVND (reference sequence). The CDR3 DNA sequence: TGTGCCAGTAGTATTTTCGAGGGGCTAGCGGCATACGAGCAGTACTTC. It is translated as CASSIFEGLAAYEQYF.

The gene calls are TRBV7-2 and TRBJ2-7; 8 bases are a match to TRBD2. This CDR3 has 14 residues. J lost 3 bases, V lost 5 bases, and 6 bases had no gene match. CDR1 and CDR2 from the germline V gene are SGHTA and FQGNSA. This CDR3 is CASSPPGGGYEQYV. The CDR3 nucleotides read TGTGCCAGCAGCCCTCCCGGGGGGGGCTACGAGCAGTACGTC.

In its sample, this clone was seen once. CDR3 sequence reads: CASSPGFSTNYGYTF. The DNA of the CDR3 is TGCGCCAGCAGCCCCGGGTTCAGTACTAACTATGGCTACACCTTC. V and J are TRBV5-1 and TRBJ1-2, with D unresolved. Germline CDR1 is SGHRS and CDR2 is YFSETQ. The CDR3 runs to 15 residues. V lost 4 bases and J 0 bases, leaving 13 bases between the germline ends.